This entry describes one T cell receptor (beta chain). Its antigen is not identified. Described time point: patch test 3, about 24 weeks after DPC sensitization. The treatment was: therapeutic diphenylcyclopropenone sensitization with weekly scalp DPC. The record originates from a study of human T cells and chemical hapten exposure. Study-level results: Those TCRs sitting above 1 in 1000 frequency stayed the same with DPC sensitization. Expanded TCRs clustered into significantly more large CDR3 similarity groups than controls, the analysis revealed. Having alopecia, donors may respond immunologically unlike healthy people.

The library tagged individual cDNA molecules with unique molecular identifiers. TCRdb independently ran MiXCR on the RACE reads; one entry per CDR3 protein. The data show about 160,000 distinct CDR3 sequences, with roughly 25% seen just once and under 2.5% held by the top ten. The receptor was derived from a woman between 18 and 29 years old with alopecia areata. Some clones in this sample may be carry-over from other donors' samples. The source material was whole blood, sampled in connection with sensitization to the hapten diphenylcyclopropenone (DPC).

Written as DNA, the CDR3 is TGTGCCAGCAGTCCTAGCGGGGGGGCCCGCAATGAGCAGTTCTTC. Translating it yields CASSPSGGARNEQFF. The chain uses TRBV12-3 or TRBV12-4 and TRBJ2-1; 12 nucleotides match TRBD2. The CDR3 is 15 residues long. Unmatched junction bases numbered 5, after V lost 5 bases and J lost 6 bases.